The following is a TCR beta chain sequence with its context. CDR3 length: 14 amino acids. Germline CDR1 SGDLS, CDR2 YYNGEE. V lost 0 bases and J lost 2, with 7 bases in between. The record originates from a study of blood T cell repertoires in COVID-19. Study-level information: Acute and convalescent COVID-19 samples came from the United States, Italy and Spain.

Methods used by the authors: Amplification of reference gene primers provided the estimated nucleated cell counts. The method was immunoSEQ multiplex PCR; TCRdb's version includes in-frame clones alone and lacks a portion of them. V and J calls and clone size come straight from that table; D and trimming were deduced from the DNA. The sample lists fewer than 150,000 clones, approximately 84% occurring once. The gene calls are TRBV9 and TRBJ2-3; D not certain. This receptor was taken from a human donor in a cohort sampled during active COVID-19. Material for sequencing was peripheral blood. CDR3: CASSVALSTDTQYF. The CDR3, as DNA: TGTGCCAGCAGCGTAGCGCTATCCACAGATACGCAGTATTTT.